Listed below are T cell receptor beta chains from one sample, sequenced in a study of shared clonotypes between healthy human individuals. Sequencing was performed with immunoSEQ multiplex PCR; in TCRdb, only in-frame clones are kept and a portion is missing. The sample contains 560,000 or so clones, 90% to 97% of which appear only once. Sequencing was performed on naive CD8+ T cells sorted from blood. These receptor sequences come from a woman aged 30 to 39 in good health. Each CDR3 is given with its conserved first and last residue. D genes are given only for firm matches. Expanded clones are given a class, and other clones once, few, many or no size at all.

>TRBD1|-|TRBV5-1|TRBJ2-7
CASSLGGQGALEQYF
TGCGCCAGCAGCTTGGGAGGACAGGGGGCGCTTGAGCAGTACTTC
>TRBD2|-|TRBV19|TRBJ2-7
CASSDGLAGPYEQYF
TGTGCCAGTAGTGATGGTTTAGCGGGACCGTACGAGCAGTACTTC
>-|-|TRBV19|TRBJ2-7
CATGDFLPPYEQYF
TGCGCTACGGGGGACTTTCTGCCCCCCTACGAGCAGTACTTC
>-|few|TRBV5-1|TRBJ1-2
CASSLNGNHGYTF
TGCGCCAGCAGCTTGAACGGAAATCATGGCTACACCTTC
>-|-|TRBV6-1|TRBJ1-5
CASTRIRANQPQHF
TGTGCCAGCACTCGTATCAGGGCGAATCAGCCCCAGCATTTT
>-|-|TRBV5-6|TRBJ2-7
CASTSWQVEQMPYEQYF
TGTGCCAGCACCTCTTGGCAGGTAGAGCAGATGCCCTACGAGCAGTACTTC
>TRBD2|-|TRBV19|TRBJ2-7
CASSAASGSPYEQYF
TGTGCCAGTAGTGCGGCTAGCGGGAGTCCCTACGAGCAGTACTTC
>-|-|TRBV28|TRBJ2-4
CASGLGGTDIQYF
TGTGCCAGCGGTCTTGGAGGAACAGACATTCAGTACTTC
>TRBD1|-|TRBV28|TRBJ2-7
CASSPRGWLVYEQYF
TGTGCCAGCAGTCCCAGGGGGTGGTTGGTCTACGAGCAGTACTTC
>-|-|TRBV4-1|TRBJ2-7
CASRLGAGELGEQYF
TGCGCCAGCCGACTTGGTGCAGGGGAATTGGGTGAGCAGTACTTC
>TRBD2|-|TRBV2|TRBJ2-1
CATPGLAGAREQFF
TGTGCCACCCCGGGACTAGCGGGAGCCCGTGAGCAGTTCTTC
>-|-|TRBV7-9|TRBJ2-3
CASSFVAGDTQYF
TGTGCCAGCAGCTTCGTCGCGGGAGATACGCAGTATTTT
>-|-|TRBV6-5|TRBJ2-7
CASSPGLGYEQYF
TGTGCCAGCAGCCCCGGGTTGGGCTACGAGCAGTACTTC
>TRBD2|-|TRBV6-5|TRBJ2-5
CASSFTSGTETQYF
TGTGCCAGCAGTTTTACTAGCGGGACCGAGACCCAGTACTTC
>-|-|TRBV2|TRBJ2-7
CASYELSGSSYEQYF
TGTGCCAGCTACGAACTGAGCGGAAGCTCCTACGAGCAGTACTTC
>-|-|TRBV18|TRBJ1-1
CASSPSPRVWNTEAFF
TGTGCCAGCTCACCAAGCCCCCGGGTTTGGAACACTGAAGCTTTCTTT
>-|-|TRBV7-9|TRBJ2-7
CASSSGPNPYEQYF
TGTGCCAGCAGTTCGGGACCAAACCCCTACGAGCAGTACTTC
>-|-|TRBV28|TRBJ1-3
CASSHGPSSGNTIYF
TGTGCCAGCAGTCACGGACCGAGCTCTGGAAACACCATATATTTT
>-|-|TRBV27|TRBJ2-5
CASSLSGPKETQYF
TGTGCCAGCAGTTTATCCGGGCCAAAAGAGACCCAGTACTTC
>-|-|TRBV27|TRBJ1-4
CASSPRRTNEKLFF
TGTGCCAGCAGCCCTAGAAGGACTAATGAAAAACTGTTTTTT